The sequence of this TCR beta chain was determined in a study of molecular identifiers for immune sequencing clone quantification. Findings of the study overall: Clones carrying above 20 RNA copies accounted for over 97% of effector molecules, under 1% in naive cells.

Sorted naive CD8 T cells, roughly 19,000 to 1,100,000, were sequenced from 10%, 30% or 50% RNA. Naive CD8 T cells were picked out by sorting for CD8+CD4-CCR7+CD45RA+. This clonotype was seen a few times. The antigen is undetermined. Trimming at V came to 5 bases and at J to 3 bases, leaving 5 bases not matched to a gene. The germline V gene encodes CDR1 MNHEY and CDR2 SVGEGT. The CDR3 is 14 residues long. Bulk TCR libraries were made with methods that had been previously described and with listed TCR primers. A single record per CDR3 protein comes from TCRdb applying MiXCR to the PCR reads. The sample lists some 650,000 distinct CDR3 sequences; just under 20% were seen once.

Sequencing used naive CD8+ T cells from blood, with Jurkat cell RNA spiked in. Subset in this sample: FACS-sorted CD8+CD4-CCR7+CD45RA+ naive T cells. This clonotype was sampled from a human donor in good health. Some libraries in this study had Jurkat cell RNA spiked in. The rearrangement links TRBV6-2 or TRBV6-3 to TRBJ2-7, with 9 nucleotides matching TRBD1. CDR3 sequence (DNA): TGTGCCAGCAGTAACCGGGACAGGGTCTACGAGCAGTACTTC. Protein product: CASSNRDRVYEQYF.